These 21 T cell receptor beta chains came from one sample sequenced in a study of cytomegalovirus exposure and HLA in healthy donors. The PCR made use of 60 Vbeta and 13 Jbeta primers. Profiling relied on immunoSEQ multiplex PCR, and the TCRdb table lists in-frame clones only, not all of them. Among 120,000 or so clones listed, roughly 80% were seen once. Sequenced input: PBMCs. The source is a male donor in good health and CMV-seronegative.

This chain joins TRBV10-2 and TRBJ2-7, with TRBD2 matching over 7 bases. The CDR3 has 15 residues. Germline V gene lookup returns CDR1 WSHSY and CDR2 SAAADI. Losses at the gene ends were 0 bases for V and 9 bases for J; bases not matched to a gene: 11. The CDR3 here is CASSESVWGGGVQYF. The CDR3 bases are TGCGCCAGCAGTGAGTCAGTATGGGGGGGTGGTGTGCAGTACTTC.

The rearrangement links TRBV7-2 to TRBJ2-3, with D tentatively TRBD1 (6 bases). Germline V gene sequence: CDR1 SGHTA, CDR2 FQGNSA. The CDR3 has 13 amino acids. Trimming took 6 bases from V and 12 from J, leaving 19 bases between them. The CDR3 spells CASSPDRGSRQYF. The CDR3 DNA reads TGTGCCAGCAGTCCCGATAGGGGGTCCCGCCAGTATTTT.

This clone was counted only a few times. This sequence joins TRBV6-5 and TRBJ2-1, with 9 positions matching TRBD2. V shed 6 bases, J shed 8 bases, and the junction held 8 bases outside the gene matches. Germline loops: CDR1 MNHEY, CDR2 SVGAGI. This CDR3 is built from 14 residues. The CDR3 DNA sequence: TGTGCCAGCAGATATAGCGGGAGAATAGATGAGCAGTTCTTC. It yields the protein CASRYSGRIDEQFF.

Notes on this clone: One end of the junction varies from germline; a read error may be responsible. The genes are TRBV6-6 and TRBJ1-1, with 10 bases fitting TRBD1. CDR3 length: 16 amino acids. Germline CDR1 MNHNY, CDR2 SVGAGI (reference sequence). In DNA, the CDR3 is TGTGCCAGCAGTAACTCCCCCGGACAGGGGGGTACTGAAGCTTTCTTT. Amino acids: CASSNSPGQGGTEAFF.

In the case of this clone: The germline gene is not matched at one end of the junction; a read error may be the cause. The gene calls are TRBV5-5 and TRBJ1-2; D gene ambiguous. The CDR3 spans 12 residues. Germline-derived CDR1 and CDR2 are SGHKS and YYEKEE (reference sequence). This CDR3 reads CASRLEEATHYF. The CDR3 coding sequence is TGTGCCAGCAGGCTCGAAGAGGCCACCCACTACTTC.

This clone has only a few counts. The chain uses TRBV5-5 and TRBJ1-5, with D possibly TRBD1 on 6 matching bases. Germline V gene data show CDR1 as SGHKS and CDR2 as YYEKEE (reference sequence). This CDR3 has 15 amino acids. Trimming took off 0 bases at V and 0 bases at J, with 7 bases between the two ends. CDR3 bases: TGTGCCAGCAGCTTGGCGGACAGTAGCAATCAGCCCCAGCATTTT. It codes for CASSLADSSNQPQHF.

This chain connects TRBV9 to TRBJ2-1; no firm D call. CDR1 is SGDLS, CDR2 YYNGEE, per germline. Trimming left V 0 bases short and J 0 bases short, with 7 bases between. The CDR3 runs to 15 residues. In DNA, the CDR3 is TGTGCCAGCAGCGTAGAGGCGGTCTCCTACAATGAGCAGTTCTTC. It yields the protein CASSVEAVSYNEQFF.

The chain combines TRBV30 with TRBJ2-7, with a possible D match to TRBD1 (6 bases). Germline V gene data show CDR1 as GTSNPN and CDR2 as SVGIG (reference sequence). The CDR3 is 14 residues long. V was pared by 5 bases and J by 0 bases, with 14 bases between. CDR3 DNA: TGTGCCTGGTCCGGGACAAGGAGCTCCTACGAGCAGTACTTC. Translating it yields CAWSGTRSSYEQYF. The variable domain in full, completed from reference TRBV30 and TRBJ2-7, reads SQTIHQWPATLVQPVGSPLSLECTVEGTSNPNLYWYRQAAGRGLQLLFYSVGIGQISSEVPQNLSASRPQDRQFILSSKKLLLSDSGFYLCAWSGTRSSYEQYFGPGTRLTVT.

This clone came up once. V is TRBV19 and J is TRBJ2-1, with TRBD1 as a possible D gene (5 bases). In germline, CDR1 is LNHDA, CDR2 SQIVND (reference sequence). Between the trimmed V and J ends, which lost 0 bases and 9 bases, there was a span of 12 bases. The CDR3 has 14 residues. The CDR3, as DNA: TGTGCCAGTAGTATAGATCGTCTCCAGGGTGAGCAGTTCTTC. Its translation: CASSIDRLQGEQFF. Together with reference TRBV19 and TRBJ2-1, the CDR3 gives the full variable domain: DGGITQSPKYLFRKEGQNVTLSCEQNLNHDAMYWYRQDPGQGLRLIYYSQIVNDFQKGDIAEGYSVSREKKESFPLTVTSAQKNPTAFYLCASSIDRLQGEQFFGPGTRLTVL.

V is TRBV9 and J is TRBJ2-2; 12 nucleotides align to TRBD1. V lost 4 bases, J lost 0 bases, and 4 bases stayed unmatched. The CDR3 length is 17 residues. Germline loops: CDR1 SGDLS, CDR2 YYNGEE. CDR3 sequence (DNA): TGTGCCAGCAGCCTCCGGGACAGGGGGCCGAACACCGGGGAGCTGTTTTTT. Translation: CASSLRDRGPNTGELFF.

The chain has TRBV19 and TRBJ2-7, with D possibly TRBD2 on 5 matching bases. Trimming cost V 4 bases and J 2 bases, with 9 bases left between them. The CDR3 consists of 13 residues. The V gene's germline CDR1 is LNHDA and CDR2 SQIVND (reference sequence). The chain's CDR3 is CASSSGPPYEQYF. The CDR3 DNA sequence: TGTGCCAGTAGTAGCGGGCCTCCCTACGAGCAGTACTTC.

The CDR3 is CASSEHPNTEAFF. The CDR3 DNA sequence: TGTGCCAGCAGTGAACATCCGAACACTGAAGCTTTCTTT. V is TRBV6-1 and J is TRBJ1-1; D not resolved. Per the germline V gene, CDR1 is MNHNS and CDR2 is SASEGT. The CDR3 has 13 residues. Trimming cost V 2 bases and J 1 base, with 5 bases left between them.

The chain carries TRBV9 and TRBJ2-1, with TRBD2 identical over 8 bases. From germline, CDR1 is SGDLS and CDR2 YYNGEE. V lost 0 bases and J lost 0; bases outside the gene matches: 5. The CDR3 has 17 amino acids. The CDR3 loop is CASSVAGGLDSYNEQFF. The CDR3 DNA is TGTGCCAGCAGCGTAGCTGGGGGACTAGACTCCTACAATGAGCAGTTCTTC.

This rearrangement joins TRBV4-1 to TRBJ2-5; D is unclear. The germline gives CDR1 MGHRA, CDR2 YSYEKL. The CDR3 runs to 11 residues. The germline V and J ends were trimmed by 5 bases and 2 bases, with 3 bases remaining between them. The CDR3 region has the DNA TGCGCCAGCAGCGAGCAAGAGACCCAGTACTTC. Translating gives CASSEQETQYF.

The chain couples TRBV11-3 to TRBJ2-7, with 8 bases that match TRBD1. Germline V CDR1 and CDR2: SGHNT, YENEEA. The CDR3 length is 15 residues. The V segment lost 6 bases and the J segment 0 bases; nucleotides outside the gene matches: 7. In nucleotides, the CDR3 is TGTGCCAGCAGTGCCTGGACAGGGAGCTCCTACGAGCAGTACTTC. Amino acids: CASSAWTGSSYEQYF.

CDR3: CAWRTGQSNTEAFF. CDR3 coding DNA: TGTGCCTGGAGAACGGGACAGTCAAACACTGAAGCTTTCTTT. J is TRBJ1-1 and V is TRBV30; 7 nucleotides match TRBD1. V was pared by 3 bases and J by 2 bases, with 6 bases of the junction left unmatched. The CDR3 is made up of 14 amino acids. Germline V lookup: CDR1 GTSNPN, CDR2 SVGIG (reference sequence).

The chain carries TRBV6-6 and TRBJ2-1, with TRBD1 matching over 7 bases. Germline CDR1 is MNHNY and CDR2 is SVGAGI (reference sequence). With V trimmed by 2 bases and J by 8 bases, 12 bases remained unmatched. The CDR3 spans 16 residues. In DNA, the CDR3 is TGTGCCAGCAGTTACGGAGGTGTTAAGGGGGCGGATGAGCAGTTCTTC. Protein product: CASSYGGVKGADEQFF.

The gene calls are TRBV19 and TRBJ1-1; D remains unclear. The germline CDR1 and CDR2 sequences are LNHDA and SQIVND (reference sequence). The CDR3 is 15 amino acids. V was clipped by 5 bases and J by 2 bases, with 15 bases between them. DNA of the CDR3: TGTGCCAGTAGTGCAATCCGACGGGTTAACACTGAAGCTTTCTTT. It specifies CASSAIRRVNTEAFF.

The V gene is TRBV29-1, the J gene TRBJ2-1; TRBD2 matches 10 bases. Germline CDR1 and CDR2: SQVTM and ANQGSEA. The CDR3 consists of 14 residues. The V gene end was trimmed by 2 bases and the J gene end by 8 bases; junction bases not matched to a gene: 6. As DNA, the CDR3 is TGCAGCGTTGAACTGGCTAGCGGGAGATATGAGCAGTTCTTC. Its translation: CSVELASGRYEQFF.

The chain is built from TRBV6-5 and TRBJ1-1; 7 bases agree with TRBD1. Losses at the gene ends were 5 bases for V and 7 bases for J; bases not matched to a gene: 10. Germline V CDR1 and CDR2: MNHEY, SVGAGI. The CDR3 loop spans 14 amino acids. CDR3 coding DNA: TGTGCCAGCAGTCGAACAAAACAGGGGCGTGAAGCTTTCTTT. Residues: CASSRTKQGREAFF.

As for this clone: This same CDR3 is encoded by further DNA sequences in the sample. The chain couples TRBV2 to TRBJ2-2; 8 nucleotides agree with TRBD1. Germline assignment: CDR1 SNHLY and CDR2 FYNNEI. Trimming cost V 4 bases and J 6 bases; bases outside gene matches: 4. CDR3 length equals 14 residues. This chain's CDR3 is CASSGQGASGELFF. The CDR3 DNA reads TGTGCCAGCAGTGGGCAGGGGGCCTCCGGGGAGCTGTTTTTT.